The 11 T cell receptor beta chains presented below share a single source sample, sequenced in a study of CD8 T cells in ankylosing spondylitis. TCRdb redid the calling of the 5' RACE reads with MiXCR, one entry per CDR3 protein. The table includes 130,000 to 150,000 distinct CDR3 sequences, roughly 8% detected once. Sequenced: synovial fluid, either unsorted or a sorted T cell fraction (not recorded which). The receptors were gathered from a male donor with ankylosing spondylitis.

This clonotype counts as medium-sized. The CDR3 is CASSTGDSDTEAFF. In DNA form, the CDR3 reads TGTGCCAGCAGTACCGGGGATTCCGACACTGAAGCTTTCTTT. The chain employs TRBV25-1 and TRBJ1-1; D is ambiguous. From germline, CDR1 is MGHDK and CDR2 SYGVNS. V gave up 5 bases and J gave up 3 bases, with 13 bases separating them. There are 14 residues in the CDR3.

This clonotype was seen repeatedly, ten times or more. The rearrangement links TRBV27 to TRBJ1-6; tentatively, D is TRBD1 (5 bases). The CDR3 is 15 residues long. Trimming removed 6 bases at V and 4 bases at J, with 13 bases between. CDR1 MNHEY and CDR2 SMNVEV come from the germline V gene (reference sequence). The chain's CDR3 is CASRDRGLYNSPLHF. In nucleotides, the CDR3 is TGTGCCAGCAGAGACAGAGGCCTTTATAATTCACCCCTCCACTTT.

This clonotype was observed a handful of times. The chain links TRBV10-3 to TRBJ2-5; 7 nucleotides agree with TRBD1. The trim removed 2 bases at V and 4 bases at J, leaving 7 bases unmatched. The V gene's germline CDR1 is ENHRY and CDR2 SYGVKD. The CDR3 length is 15 residues. This CDR3 is CAISETDRVGETQYF. In DNA form, the CDR3 reads TGTGCCATCAGTGAGACTGACAGGGTCGGAGAGACCCAGTACTTC.

This clonotype was seen only a few times. J is TRBJ2-3 and V is TRBV6-5; D is perhaps TRBD2 (5 bases). Trimming removed 3 bases at V and 0 bases at J, with 7 bases between. Germline lookup yields CDR1 MNHEY and CDR2 SVGAGI. The CDR3 is 14 amino acids. The CDR3 here is CASSYRGSTDTQYF. The CDR3 DNA is TGTGCCAGCAGTTATCGCGGGAGCACAGATACGCAGTATTTT.

In this sample, this clonotype turned up a few times. The J gene is TRBJ2-2, the V gene TRBV5-1; D uncertain. V was clipped by 0 bases and J by 3 bases, with 3 bases between them. The CDR3 has 13 amino acids. The germline V gene has CDR1 SGHRS and CDR2 YFSETQ. This CDR3 reads CASSLVDTGELFF. CDR3 nucleotides: TGCGCCAGCAGCTTGGTGGACACCGGGGAGCTGTTTTTT.

The chain carries TRBV18 and TRBJ2-3, with D perhaps matching TRBD1 (6 bases). Trimming left V 3 bases short and J 5 bases short, with 12 bases between. The CDR3 has 14 amino acids. CDR1 and CDR2 from the germline V gene are KGHSH and LQKENI. As DNA, the CDR3 is TGTGCCAGCTCACCCAGGGGTGAGGAAGATACGCAGTATTTT. Translating gives CASSPRGEEDTQYF. Full variable domain (rest looked up from reference TRBV18 and TRBJ2-3): NAGVMQNPRHLVRRRGQEARLRCSPMKGHSHVYWYRQLPEEGLKFMVYLQKENIIDESGMPKERFSAEFPKEGPSILRIQQVVRGDSAAYFCASSPRGEEDTQYFGPGTRLTVL.

The sample holds many counts of this clonotype. This chain uses TRBV30 with TRBJ2-2, with a weak D call TRBD1 (6 bases). Germline CDR1 and CDR2: GTSNPN and SVGIG (reference sequence). The CDR3 length is 13 residues. Trimming stripped 4 bases from V and 0 bases from J, with 6 bases between. The CDR3: CAWNRANTGELFF. The CDR3 coding sequence is TGTGCCTGGAACAGGGCGAACACCGGGGAGCTGTTTTTT.

The V call is TRBV6-5, the J call TRBJ1-1; the match to TRBD1 covers 9 bases. The germline V gene encodes CDR1 MNHEY and CDR2 SVGAGI. Trimming removed 4 bases from V and 5 bases from J; junction bases left unmatched: 11. The CDR3 totals 16 residues. CDR3 coding DNA: TGTGCCAGCAGTTTCATTCCGGGACAGGGATTGACTGAAGCTTTCTTT. This gives the protein CASSFIPGQGLTEAFF.

The rearrangement links TRBV7-2 to TRBJ2-5; D is perhaps TRBD2 (6 bases). Trimming pared 8 bases from V and 7 bases from J, leaving 14 bases between. This CDR3 comprises 12 residues. CDR1 and CDR2 (germline): SGHTA, FQGNSA. This chain's CDR3 is CASGPVEGTQYF. As DNA, the CDR3 is TGTGCCAGCGGCCCGGTGGAGGGGACCCAGTACTTC.

This clonotype was counted only a few times. This chain connects TRBV20-1 to TRBJ2-7, with TRBD2 matching over 11 bases. With V trimmed by 2 bases and J by 6 bases, 6 bases remained unmatched. Germline CDR1 is DFQATT and CDR2 is SNEGSKA (reference sequence). The CDR3 is made up of 14 amino acids. The chain's CDR3 is CSARKGLAGGEQYF. Written as DNA, the CDR3 is TGCAGTGCTAGAAAAGGGCTAGCGGGAGGCGAGCAGTACTTC.

In this sample, this clonotype turned up many times. The CDR3 nucleotides are TGTGCCAGCAGGCCATTAGACTACAATGAGCAGTTCTTC. It is translated as CASRPLDYNEQFF. The genes are TRBV12-3 or TRBV12-4 and TRBJ2-1; no definite D call. Trimming cost V 6 bases and J 3 bases, with 9 bases left between them. The CDR3 has 13 residues.